This T cell receptor (beta chain) derives from a study of blood T cell repertoires in COVID-19. This clone has a single count. At one end the junction does not follow the germline gene, possibly because of a read error. The CDR3 is 14 amino acids. Germline V CDR1 and CDR2: MRHNA, SNTAGT. Method: immunoSEQ multiplex PCR; TCRdb's copy keeps in-frame clones and lacks some. The sample contains about 68,000 clones, around 86% of which appear only once. This TCR came from a man aged 25-45 years with acute or convalescent COVID-19. Sequenced input: peripheral blood. The chain combines TRBV6-4 with TRBJ2-1; no clear D. The CDR3 sequence: CASSDSGRDNEQFF. CDR3 bases: TGTGCCAGCAGTGACTCGGGTCGCGACAATGAACAGTTCTTC.